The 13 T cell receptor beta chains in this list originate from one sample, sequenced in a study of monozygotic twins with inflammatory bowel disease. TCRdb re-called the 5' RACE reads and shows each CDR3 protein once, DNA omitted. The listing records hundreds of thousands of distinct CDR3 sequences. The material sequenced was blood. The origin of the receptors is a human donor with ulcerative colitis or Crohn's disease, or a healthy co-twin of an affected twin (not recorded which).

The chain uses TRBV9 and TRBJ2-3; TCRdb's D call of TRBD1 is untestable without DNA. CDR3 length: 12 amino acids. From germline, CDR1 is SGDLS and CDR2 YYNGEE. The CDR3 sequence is CASSASGHQQYF.

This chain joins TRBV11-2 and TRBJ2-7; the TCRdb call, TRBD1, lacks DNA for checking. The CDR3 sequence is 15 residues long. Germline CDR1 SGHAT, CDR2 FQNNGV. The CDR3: CASRQQGTSSYEQYF.

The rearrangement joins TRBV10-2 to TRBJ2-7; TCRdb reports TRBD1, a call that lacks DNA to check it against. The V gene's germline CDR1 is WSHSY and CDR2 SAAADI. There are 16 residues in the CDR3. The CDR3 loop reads CASKTAGTGGPYEQYF.

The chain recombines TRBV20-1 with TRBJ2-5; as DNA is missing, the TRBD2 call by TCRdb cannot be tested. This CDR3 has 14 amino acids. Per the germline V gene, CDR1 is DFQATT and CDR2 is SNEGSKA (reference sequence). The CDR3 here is CSARISGIWETQYF.

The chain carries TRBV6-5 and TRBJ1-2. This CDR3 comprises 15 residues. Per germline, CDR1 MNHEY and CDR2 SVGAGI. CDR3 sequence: CASSYREGAFYGYTF.

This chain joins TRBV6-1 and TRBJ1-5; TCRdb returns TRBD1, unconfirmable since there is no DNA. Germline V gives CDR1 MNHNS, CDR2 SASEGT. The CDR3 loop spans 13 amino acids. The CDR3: CASSESRDQPQHF.

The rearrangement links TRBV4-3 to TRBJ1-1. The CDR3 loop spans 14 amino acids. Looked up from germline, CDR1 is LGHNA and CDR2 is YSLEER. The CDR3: CASSSMELNTEAFF.

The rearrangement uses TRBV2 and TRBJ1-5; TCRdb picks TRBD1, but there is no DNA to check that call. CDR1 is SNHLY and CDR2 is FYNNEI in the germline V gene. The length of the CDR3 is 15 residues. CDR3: CASSGGDRVNQPQHF.

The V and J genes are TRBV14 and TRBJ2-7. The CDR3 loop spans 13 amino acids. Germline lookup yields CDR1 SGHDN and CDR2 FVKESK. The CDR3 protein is CASSQVRTYEQYF.

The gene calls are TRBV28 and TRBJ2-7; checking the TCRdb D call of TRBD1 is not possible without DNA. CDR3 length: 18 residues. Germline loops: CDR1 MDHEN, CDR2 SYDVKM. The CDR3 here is CACSFGLRGAYTSYEQYF.

The CDR3 loop reads CASSHPGGLNYGYTF. The chain combines TRBV3-1 with TRBJ1-2; TCRdb's assignment of TRBD1 cannot be checked, as there is no DNA. From germline, CDR1 is LGHDT and CDR2 YNNKEL (reference sequence). The CDR3 runs to 15 residues.

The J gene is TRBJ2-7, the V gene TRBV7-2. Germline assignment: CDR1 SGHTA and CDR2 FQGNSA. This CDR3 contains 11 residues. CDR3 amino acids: CASSLTTEQYF.

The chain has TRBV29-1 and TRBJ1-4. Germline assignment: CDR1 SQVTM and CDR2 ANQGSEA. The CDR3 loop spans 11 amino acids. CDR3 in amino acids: CSVRVGEKLFF.